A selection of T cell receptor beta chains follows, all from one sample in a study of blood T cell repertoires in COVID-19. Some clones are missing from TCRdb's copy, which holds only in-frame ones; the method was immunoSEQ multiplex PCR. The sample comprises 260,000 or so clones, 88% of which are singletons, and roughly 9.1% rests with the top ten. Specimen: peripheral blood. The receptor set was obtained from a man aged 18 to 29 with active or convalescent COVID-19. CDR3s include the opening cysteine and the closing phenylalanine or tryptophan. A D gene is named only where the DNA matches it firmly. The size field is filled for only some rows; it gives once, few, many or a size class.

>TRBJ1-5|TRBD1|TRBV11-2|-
TGTGCCAGCAGCATGAATACAGGGGGCAATCAGCCCCAGCATTTT
CASSMNTGGNQPQHF
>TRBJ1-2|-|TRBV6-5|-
TGTGCCAGCAGTTACGCCCAGGCTAACTATGGCTACACCTTC
CASSYAQANYGYTF
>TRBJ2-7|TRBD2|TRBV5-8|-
TGTGCCAGCAGCCCCCCGGGGGGGCCTTACGAGCAGTACTTC
CASSPPGGPYEQYF
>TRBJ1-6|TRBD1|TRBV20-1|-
TGCAGTGCTAGCTATACAGGGGCCCTCCACTTT
CSASYTGALHF
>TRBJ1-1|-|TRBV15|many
TGTGCCACCAGCAGAGATCGGGGGGACACTGAAGCTTTCTTT
CATSRDRGDTEAFF
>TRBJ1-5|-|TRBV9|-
TGTGCCAGCAGCGTAGCCCCGGGTAGCAATCAGCCCCAGCATTTT
CASSVAPGSNQPQHF
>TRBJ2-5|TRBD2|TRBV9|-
TGTGCCAGCAGCGTAGCTACGTGGACTAGCGGGGGGCAAGAGACCCAGTACTTC
CASSVATWTSGGQETQYF
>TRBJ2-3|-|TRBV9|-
TGTGCCAGCAGCGTAGAAGAACTTAGCACAGATACGCAGTATTTT
CASSVEELSTDTQYF
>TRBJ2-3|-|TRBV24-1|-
TGTGCCACCAGTGCGGGTGGAGATACGCAGTATTTT
CATSAGGDTQYF
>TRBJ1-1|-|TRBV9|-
TGTGCCAGCAGCGGAGGGCGGGGGCTGGGCACTGAAGCTTTCTTT
CASSGGRGLGTEAFF
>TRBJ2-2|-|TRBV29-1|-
TGCAGCGCTTCGTCAGGGCCCGGGGAGCTGTTTTTT
CSASSGPGELFF
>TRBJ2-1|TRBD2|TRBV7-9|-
TGTGCCAGCAGCTTAAAAAGCGGGGGGGCTAGAGGTGAGCAGTTCTTC
CASSLKSGGARGEQFF
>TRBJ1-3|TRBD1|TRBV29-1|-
TGCAGCGGAATAACAGGGGAAAAGGGTGGAAACACCATATATTTT
CSGITGEKGGNTIYF
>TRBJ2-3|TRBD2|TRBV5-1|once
TGCGCCAGCAGCCCGGACCCTGGACGGGGGGACACAGATACGCAGTATTTT
CASSPDPGRGDTDTQYF
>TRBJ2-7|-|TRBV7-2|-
TGTGCCAGCAGCTCTAGAGGGAGCTACGAGCAGTACTTC
CASSSRGSYEQYF
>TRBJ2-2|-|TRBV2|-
TGTGCCAGCAGTGAAAATAGAGCCTCGAACACCGGGGAGCTGTTTTTT
CASSENRASNTGELFF
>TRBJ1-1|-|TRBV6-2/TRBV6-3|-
TGTGCCAGCAGTAGAGGGGACAATTCGAACACTGAAGCTTTCTTT
CASSRGDNSNTEAFF